This TCR beta chain was profiled in a study of blood T cells in healthy people across ages. CDR3 length: 16 residues. V shed 4 bases, J shed 9 bases, and the junction held 11 bases outside the gene matches. Germline V CDR1 and CDR2: MNHNY, SVGAGI (reference sequence). With each sample, at least 5 micrograms of total RNA were extracted. Only a few counts were recorded for this clonotype. Its antigen is not known. Study results and caveats: Per million T cells, the diversity of TCR beta decreased roughly linearly as age advanced. The CMV status of each donor remained undetermined, and this could have confounded shifts in expanded clonotypes. Diversity estimated from one million T cells was considered an underestimate.

Sample-barcoded 5' priming and a J-beta primer mix drove a second PCR of about 6 to 12 cycles. Each CDR3 protein is one row after TCRdb ran MiXCR on the 5' RACE reads. The sample contains 1.8 million or so distinct CDR3 sequences, roughly two fifths of which appear only once. V is TRBV6-6 and J is TRBJ1-6, with TRBD1 matching over 8 bases. The sequenced sample was blood. This clonotype was obtained from a human donor in good health. The CDR3: CASSSSGQGWGSPLHF. CDR3 bases: TGTGCCAGCAGTTCCAGCGGACAGGGCTGGGGTTCACCCCTCCACTTT.